Listed here are 3 T cell receptor beta chains from one sample, sequenced in a study of blood T cell repertoires in COVID-19. Sequenced by immunoSEQ multiplex PCR; TCRdb stores in-frame clones only, minus some. This sample has around 89,000 clones, with around 72% found just once. Sequenced sample: peripheral blood. These receptors all come from a woman older than 75 with acute or convalescent COVID-19.

This rearrangement joins TRBV3-1 (or the pseudogene TRBV3-2) to TRBJ2-5, with 11 bases fitting TRBD2. This CDR3 region has 15 residues. CDR1 is LGHDT and CDR2 is YNNKEL in the germline V gene (reference sequence). V was pared by 2 bases and J by 5 bases, with 4 bases of the junction left unmatched. CDR3 DNA: TGTGCCAGCAGCCAACGGACTAGCGGGTCGGAGACCCAGTACTTC. It specifies CASSQRTSGSETQYF.

The chain employs TRBV5-1 and TRBJ1-5; D is possibly TRBD1 (6 bases). Germline values: CDR1 SGHRS, CDR2 YFSETQ. V was clipped by 2 bases and J by 6 bases, with 9 bases between them. This CDR3 region has 13 residues. The CDR3 region has the DNA TGCGCCAGCAGCTTACAGGGTTTTCAGCCCCAGCATTTT. Encoded protein: CASSLQGFQPQHF.

This clone was counted between two and nine times. This same CDR3 is encoded by further DNA sequences in the sample. V gene TRBV7-2 combines with J gene TRBJ1-5, with 12 bases aligning to TRBD1. CDR3 length: 16 residues. From germline, CDR1 is SGHTA and CDR2 FQGNSA. Losses at the gene ends were 6 bases for V and 3 bases for J; bases not matched to a gene: 6. CDR3 loop: CASSSPGQGANQPQHF. DNA of the CDR3: TGTGCCAGCAGTTCACCGGGACAGGGGGCCAATCAGCCCCAGCATTTT.